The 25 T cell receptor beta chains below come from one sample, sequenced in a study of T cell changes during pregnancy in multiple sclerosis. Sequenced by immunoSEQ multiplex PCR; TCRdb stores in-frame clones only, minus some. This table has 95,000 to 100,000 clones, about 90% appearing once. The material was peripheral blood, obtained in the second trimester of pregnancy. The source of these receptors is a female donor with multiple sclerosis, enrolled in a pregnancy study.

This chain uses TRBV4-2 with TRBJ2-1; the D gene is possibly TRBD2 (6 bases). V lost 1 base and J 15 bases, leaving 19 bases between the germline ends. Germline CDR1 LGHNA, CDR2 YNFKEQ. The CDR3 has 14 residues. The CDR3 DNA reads TGTGCCAGCAGCCAAGTGGCGGGGATCGGGAGAGGGTTCTTC. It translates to CASSQVAGIGRGFF.

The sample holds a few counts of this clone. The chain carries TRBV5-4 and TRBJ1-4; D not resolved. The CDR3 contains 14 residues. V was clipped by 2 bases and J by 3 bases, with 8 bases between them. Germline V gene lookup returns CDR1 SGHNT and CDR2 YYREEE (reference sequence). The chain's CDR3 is CASSLGTANEKLFF. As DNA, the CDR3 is TGTGCCAGCAGCTTAGGAACAGCTAATGAAAAACTGTTTTTT.

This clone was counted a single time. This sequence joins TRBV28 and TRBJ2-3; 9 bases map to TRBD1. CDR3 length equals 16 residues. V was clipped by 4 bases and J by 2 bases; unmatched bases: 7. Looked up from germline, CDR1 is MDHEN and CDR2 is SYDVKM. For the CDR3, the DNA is TGTGCCAGCAGTTCAACAGGGGGCACATACACAGATACGCAGTATTTT. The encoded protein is CASSSTGGTYTDTQYF. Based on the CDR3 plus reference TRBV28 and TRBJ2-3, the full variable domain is DVKVTQSSRYLVKRTGEKVFLECVQDMDHENMFWYRQDPGLGLRLIYFSYDVKMKEKGDIPEGYSVSREKKERFSLILESASTNQTSMYLCASSSTGGTYTDTQYFGPGTRLTVL.

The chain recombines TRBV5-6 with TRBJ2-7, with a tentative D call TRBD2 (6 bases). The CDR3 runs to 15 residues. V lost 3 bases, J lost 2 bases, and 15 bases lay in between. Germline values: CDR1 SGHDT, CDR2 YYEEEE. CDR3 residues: CASSSVRGRTYEQYF. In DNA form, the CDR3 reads TGTGCCAGCAGCTCTGTCCGGGGGAGGACCTACGAGCAGTACTTC.

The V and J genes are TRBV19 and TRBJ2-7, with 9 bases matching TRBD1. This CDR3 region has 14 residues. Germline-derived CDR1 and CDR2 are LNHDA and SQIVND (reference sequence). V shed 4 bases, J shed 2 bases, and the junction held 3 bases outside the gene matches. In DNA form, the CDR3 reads TGTGCCAGTAGTAAACAGGGGGCGGCCTACGAGCAGTACTTC. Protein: CASSKQGAAYEQYF.

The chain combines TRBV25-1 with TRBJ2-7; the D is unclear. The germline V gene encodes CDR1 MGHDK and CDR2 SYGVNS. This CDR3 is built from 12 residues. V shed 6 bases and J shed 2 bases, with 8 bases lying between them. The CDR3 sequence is CASRSGAYEQYF. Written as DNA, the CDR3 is TGTGCCAGCAGGTCCGGTGCCTACGAGCAGTACTTC.

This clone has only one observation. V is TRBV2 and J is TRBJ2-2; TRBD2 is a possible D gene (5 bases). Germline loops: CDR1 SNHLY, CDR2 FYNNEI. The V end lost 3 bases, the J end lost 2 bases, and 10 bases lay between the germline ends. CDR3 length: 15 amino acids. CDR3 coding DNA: TGTGCCAGCAGTGAGCGAAGCGGCAACACCGGGGAGCTGTTTTTT. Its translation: CASSERSGNTGELFF.

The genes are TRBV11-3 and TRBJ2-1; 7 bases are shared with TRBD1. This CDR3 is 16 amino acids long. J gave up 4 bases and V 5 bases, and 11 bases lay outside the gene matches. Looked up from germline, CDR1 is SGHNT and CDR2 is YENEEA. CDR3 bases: TGTGCCAGCAGCCCCGCTACGACAGGGATTTACAATGAGCAGTTCTTC. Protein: CASSPATTGIYNEQFF.

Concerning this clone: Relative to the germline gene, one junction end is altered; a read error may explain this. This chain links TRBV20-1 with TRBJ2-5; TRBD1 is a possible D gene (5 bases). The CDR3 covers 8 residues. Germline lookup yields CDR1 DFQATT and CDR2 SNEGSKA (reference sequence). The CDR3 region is CSAPDINF. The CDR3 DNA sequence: TGCAGTGCTCCGGACATAAACTTC.

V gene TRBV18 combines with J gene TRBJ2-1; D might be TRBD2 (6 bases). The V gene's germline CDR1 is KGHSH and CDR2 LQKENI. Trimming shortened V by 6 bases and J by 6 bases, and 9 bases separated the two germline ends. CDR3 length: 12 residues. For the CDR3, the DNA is TGTGCCAGCTCCGGGACTCGCAATGAGCAGTTCTTC. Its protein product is CASSGTRNEQFF.

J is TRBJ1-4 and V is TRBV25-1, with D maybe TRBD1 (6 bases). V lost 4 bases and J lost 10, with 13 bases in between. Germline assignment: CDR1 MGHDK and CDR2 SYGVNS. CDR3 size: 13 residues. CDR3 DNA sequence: TGTGCCAGCAGTGTGGGGGCGCTTGGAAAACTGTTTTTT. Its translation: CASSVGALGKLFF.

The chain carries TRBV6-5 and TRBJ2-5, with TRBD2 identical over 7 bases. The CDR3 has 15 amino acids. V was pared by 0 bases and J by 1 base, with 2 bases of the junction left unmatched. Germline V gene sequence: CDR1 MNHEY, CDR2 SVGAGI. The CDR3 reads CASSYSSGVQETQYF. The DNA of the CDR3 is TGTGCCAGCAGTTACTCCAGCGGGGTCCAAGAGACCCAGTACTTC.

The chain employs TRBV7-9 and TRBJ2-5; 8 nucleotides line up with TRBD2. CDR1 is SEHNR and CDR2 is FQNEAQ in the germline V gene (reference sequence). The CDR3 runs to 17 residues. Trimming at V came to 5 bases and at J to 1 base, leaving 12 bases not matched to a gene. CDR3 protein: CASSPSRIAGTQETQYF. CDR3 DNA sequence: TGTGCCAGCAGCCCCTCTAGAATAGCGGGAACCCAAGAGACCCAGTACTTC.

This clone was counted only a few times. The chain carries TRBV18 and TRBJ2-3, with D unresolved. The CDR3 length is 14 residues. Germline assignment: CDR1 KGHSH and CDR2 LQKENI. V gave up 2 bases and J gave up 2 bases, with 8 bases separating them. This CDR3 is CASSPLEYTDTQYF. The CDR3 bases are TGTGCCAGCTCACCATTGGAGTACACAGATACGCAGTATTTT.

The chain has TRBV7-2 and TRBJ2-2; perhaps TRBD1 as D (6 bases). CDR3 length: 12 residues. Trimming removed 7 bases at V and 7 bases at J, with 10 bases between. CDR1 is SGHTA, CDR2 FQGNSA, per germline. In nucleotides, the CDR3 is TGTGCCAGCAAACAGGGAATCGGGGAGCTGTTTTTT. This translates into CASKQGIGELFF.

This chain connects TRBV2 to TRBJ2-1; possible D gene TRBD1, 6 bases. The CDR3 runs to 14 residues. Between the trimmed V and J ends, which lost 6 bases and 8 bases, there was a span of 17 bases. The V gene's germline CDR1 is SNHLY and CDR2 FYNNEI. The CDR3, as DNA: TGTGCCAGCAGAGCACCCCAGGGGATCGATGAGCAGTTCTTC. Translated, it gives CASRAPQGIDEQFF.

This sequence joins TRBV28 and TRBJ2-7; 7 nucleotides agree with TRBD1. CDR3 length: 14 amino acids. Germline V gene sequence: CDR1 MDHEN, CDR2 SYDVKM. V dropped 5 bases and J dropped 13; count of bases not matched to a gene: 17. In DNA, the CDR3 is TGTGCCAGCAGTCCGGAACCTCTGACAGGGATAATCTACTTC. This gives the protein CASSPEPLTGIIYF.

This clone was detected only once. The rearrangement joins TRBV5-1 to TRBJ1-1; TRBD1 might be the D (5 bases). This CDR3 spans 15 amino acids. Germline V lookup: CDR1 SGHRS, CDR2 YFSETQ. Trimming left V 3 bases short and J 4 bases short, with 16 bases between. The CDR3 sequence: CASSSGTSGSTEAFF. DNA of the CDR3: TGCGCCAGCAGCTCCGGGACGTCCGGGAGCACTGAAGCTTTCTTT.

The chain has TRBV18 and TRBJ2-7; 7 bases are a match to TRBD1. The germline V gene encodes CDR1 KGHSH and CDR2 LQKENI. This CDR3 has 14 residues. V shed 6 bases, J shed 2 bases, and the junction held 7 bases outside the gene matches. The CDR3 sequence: CASSTTGTTYEQYF. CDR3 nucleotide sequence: TGTGCCAGCTCGACGACAGGGACCACCTACGAGCAGTACTTC.

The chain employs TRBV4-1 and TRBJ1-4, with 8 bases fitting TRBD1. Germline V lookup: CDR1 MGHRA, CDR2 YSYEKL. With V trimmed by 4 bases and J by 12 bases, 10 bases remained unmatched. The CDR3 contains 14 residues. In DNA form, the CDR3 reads TGCGCCAGCAGCCGGACAGGGCCTAATGTGGAACTGTTTTTT. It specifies CASSRTGPNVELFF.

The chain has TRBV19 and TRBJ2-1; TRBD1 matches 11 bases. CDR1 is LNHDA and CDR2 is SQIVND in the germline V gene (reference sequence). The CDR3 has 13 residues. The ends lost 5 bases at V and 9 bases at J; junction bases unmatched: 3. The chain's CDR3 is CASSGQGAGEQFF. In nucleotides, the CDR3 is TGTGCCAGTAGTGGACAGGGGGCGGGTGAGCAGTTCTTC.

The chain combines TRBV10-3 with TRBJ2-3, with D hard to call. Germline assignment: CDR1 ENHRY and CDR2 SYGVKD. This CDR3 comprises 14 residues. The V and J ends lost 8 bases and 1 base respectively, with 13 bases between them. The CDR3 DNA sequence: TGTGCCATCTCAAACGGTTACCGCACAGATACGCAGTATTTT. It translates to CAISNGYRTDTQYF.

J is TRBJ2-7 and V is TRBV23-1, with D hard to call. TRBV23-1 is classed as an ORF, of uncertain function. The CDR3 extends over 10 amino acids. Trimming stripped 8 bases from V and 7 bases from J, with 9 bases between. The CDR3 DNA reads TGCGCCAGCGGCCTTACGGAGCAGTACTTC. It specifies CASGLTEQYF.

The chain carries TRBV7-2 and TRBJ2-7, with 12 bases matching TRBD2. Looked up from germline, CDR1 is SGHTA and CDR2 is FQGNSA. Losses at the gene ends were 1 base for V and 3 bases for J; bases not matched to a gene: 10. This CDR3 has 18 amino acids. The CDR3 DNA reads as TGTGCCAGCAGCTTAGAGCTAGCGGGAGGGGGTTGGGGCTACGAGCAGTACTTC. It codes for CASSLELAGGGWGYEQYF.

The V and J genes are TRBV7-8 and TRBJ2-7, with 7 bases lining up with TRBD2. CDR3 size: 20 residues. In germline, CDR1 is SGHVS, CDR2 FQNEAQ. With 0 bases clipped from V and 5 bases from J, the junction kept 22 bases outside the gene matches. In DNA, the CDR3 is TGTGCCAGCAGCTTAGCGCCACCACTACTCCAACGCGGGAGACAGAACGAGCAGTACTTC. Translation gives CASSLAPPLLQRGRQNEQYF.